This T cell receptor (beta chain) stems from a study of CD8 T cells in ankylosing spondylitis. Findings and limits, study-wide: Disease-linked clones displayed a CD8+ phenotype and appeared relatively rarely in peripheral blood. A motif in TCR beta, a set of under ten highly homologous variants, appeared characteristic of ankylosing spondylitis blood. According to the report, clones linked to the disease were significantly enriched in matched synovial fluid samples taken from ankylosing spondylitis patients. Past studies reported some motif variants in reactive arthritis synovial fluid and blood.

This clonotype was seen a handful of times. Its specificity is unknown. The authors made TCR beta libraries by quantitative 5'-RACE with molecular barcodes. TCRdb reanalysed the 5' RACE reads using MiXCR and keeps one entry per CDR3 protein. The sample holds roughly 470,000 distinct CDR3 sequences, 26% seen once. The clonotype originates from a male donor with ankylosing spondylitis. The sequenced material came from blood, either unsorted or a sorted T cell fraction (not recorded which).

The CDR3: CASSCHGDLNEKLFF. In DNA, the CDR3 is TGTGCCAGCAGCTGCCACGGGGACTTAAATGAAAAACTGTTTTTT. J is TRBJ1-4 and V is TRBV7-4, with a tentative D call TRBD1 (5 bases). Germline V gene sequence: CDR1 SGHVT, CDR2 SQSDAQ. The CDR3 spans 15 residues. V was cut by 4 bases and J by 5 bases, with 14 bases left in between.